The clone carrying this TCR beta chain was seen repeatedly, ten times or more. What it binds is unknown. The record originates from a study of T cells in Graves' hyperthyroidism and ophthalmopathy. Trimming took 6 bases from V and 4 from J; bases not matched to a gene: 10. CDR3 length: 16 residues. CDR1 is SEHNR and CDR2 is FQNEAQ in the germline V gene (reference sequence). RNA transcripts gave rise to amplified TCR beta CDR3 regions. The TCR CDR3 was amplified in a first-round RT-PCR using the HTBI primer set. Using its own MiXCR run on the multiplex PCR reads, TCRdb lists one record per CDR3 protein. The repertoire holds 200,000 to 300,000 distinct CDR3 sequences, with around 26% as singletons. Overall study results and limits: Within blood appeared most thyroid clonotypes that had expanded above 0.001.

Ophthalmopathy patients showed a Clinical Activity Score of at least 3, NOSPECS grade of at least 4 and duration under 3 months. Orbital computed tomography, thyroid ultrasound, serum thyroxine and TRAb, and clinical symptoms together informed the diagnoses. 10 ml fresh peripheral blood yielded the PBMCs. The chain is built from TRBV7-9 and TRBJ2-5; 11 bases line up with TRBD2. The TCR originated in a woman aged 40-49 years with Graves' ophthalmopathy. Sequencing input: blood. The CDR3 nucleotides read TGTGCCAGCAGTCCTCCGACTAGCGGGATAGCAGAGACCCAGTACTTC. Translation gives CASSPPTSGIAETQYF.